This T cell receptor beta chain appears in the sequencing data of a study of human T cells and chemical hapten exposure. Germline lookup yields CDR1 SGHNT and CDR2 YENEEA. CDR3 length: 13 residues. Trimming took 5 bases from V and 10 from J, leaving 15 bases between them. This clonotype was found many times. TCRdb reprocessed the RACE reads via MiXCR and lists one record per CDR3 protein. Here the sample spans some 38,000 distinct CDR3 sequences, 8% to 9.5% being singletons. Described time point: patch test 3, about 24 weeks after DPC sensitization. Treatment described: therapeutic diphenylcyclopropenone sensitization with weekly scalp DPC. It was from unfractionated whole blood that total RNA was extracted.

The source is a man between 45 and 60 years old with alopecia areata. Some clones in this sample may be carry-over from other donors' samples. The chain combines TRBV11-3 with TRBJ2-1; the D gene is possibly TRBD1 (5 bases). The sequencing here drew on whole blood, taken in connection with sensitization to the hapten diphenylcyclopropenone (DPC). For the CDR3, the DNA is TGTGCCAGCAGCCTATCACAGGTGGGGGAGCAGTTCTTC. Translated: CASSLSQVGEQFF.